This T cell receptor (beta chain) was profiled in a study of cytomegalovirus exposure and HLA in healthy donors. Study results and caveats: Three chains linked to CMV were shown in vitro to be specific for CMV antigens. The study listed some 160 cytomegalovirus-associated TCR beta chains.

Of note for this clone: The antigen is unknown.

With 1 base removed from V and 0 bases from J, the gap between germline ends came to 15 bases. CDR1 LGHNA and CDR2 YNFKEQ come from the germline V gene. The length of the CDR3 is 17 residues. Those who donated were healthy bone marrow donors. PCR was performed using 60 Vbeta and 13 Jbeta primers. Profiling relied on immunoSEQ multiplex PCR, and the TCRdb table lists in-frame clones only, not all of them. The sample contains about 160,000 clones, 65% to 80% of which appear only once. Source material: PBMCs. The source of this sequence is a man aged 40-49 years in good health and CMV-seronegative. V and J are TRBV4-2 and TRBJ2-5; D may be TRBD1 (6 bases). The CDR3 reads CASSQGKDSWYQETQYF. The CDR3 nucleotides read TGTGCCAGCAGCCAAGGGAAGGACAGTTGGTACCAAGAGACCCAGTACTTC.